This TCR beta chain was captured in a study of T cell responses to AZD1222 COVID-19 vaccine. Concerning this clone itself: Antigen specificity is unknown.

Produced via immunoSEQ multiplex PCR; TCRdb's table is partial and in-frame only. Here the sample spans fewer than 120,000 clones, 81% being singletons. Study observations and caveats: Dominant at 160-218 and 743-854, vaccine-associated CD4 TCRs also spanned spike.

The CDR3 loop spans 15 amino acids. Losses at the gene ends were 6 bases for V and 2 bases for J; bases not matched to a gene: 4. The germline V gene encodes CDR1 KGHSH and CDR2 LQKENI. The genes are TRBV18 and TRBJ1-5; 10 bases are a match to TRBD1. The input for sequencing was peripheral blood, taken on day 0 of AZD1222 vaccination. The receptor comes from an adult in good health. CDR3 nucleotides: TGTGCCAGCTCGAGGACAGGGGGAGGCAATCAGCCCCAGCATTTT. Translating it yields CASSRTGGGNQPQHF.